These 17 T cell receptor beta chains were sequenced from one sample in a study of blood T cells in healthy people across ages. The second PCR ran roughly 6 to 11 cycles with a sample-barcoded 5' primer and J-beta primers. TCRdb reprocessed the 5' RACE reads with MiXCR, giving one entry per CDR3 protein. The sample contains around 800,000 distinct CDR3 sequences, roughly 50% of which appear only once. Sequencing was carried out using blood. These TCRs come from a man at least 80 years old in good health.

The chain is built from TRBV20-1 and TRBJ2-7; D is uncertain. The CDR3 runs 15 residues. Germline assignment: CDR1 DFQATT and CDR2 SNEGSKA (reference sequence). With 0 bases removed from V and 1 base from J, the gap between germline ends came to 13 bases. CDR3 residues: CSARDQGKRSYEQYF. CDR3 bases: TGCAGTGCTAGAGATCAAGGGAAGCGTTCCTACGAGCAGTACTTC.

The chain uses TRBV2 and TRBJ2-3, with 7 bases fitting TRBD2. The CDR3 has 15 amino acids. CDR1 is SNHLY and CDR2 is FYNNEI in the germline V gene. J gave up 14 bases and V 8 bases, and 22 bases lay outside the gene matches. CDR3 sequence: CASGRAEAFHRYAYF. The CDR3 nucleotides are TGTGCCAGCGGGAGGGCGGAAGCCTTTCACAGATACGCGTATTTT.

This clonotype showed up many times. The rearrangement joins TRBV20-1 to TRBJ2-7, with D perhaps TRBD2 (5 bases). Germline V gene data show CDR1 as DFQATT and CDR2 as SNEGSKA (reference sequence). The CDR3 is 14 residues long. Trimming shortened V by 1 base and J by 3 bases, and 13 bases separated the two germline ends. The CDR3 protein is CSARASGWGYEQYF. As DNA, the CDR3 is TGCAGTGCTAGAGCGTCGGGGTGGGGCTACGAGCAGTACTTC.

This chain links TRBV3-1 with TRBJ2-7, with D perhaps matching TRBD1 (5 bases). V lost 4 bases and J 3 bases, leaving 16 bases between the germline ends. The germline V gene encodes CDR1 LGHDT and CDR2 YNNKEL (reference sequence). The CDR3 is 15 amino acids. The CDR3 DNA sequence: TGTGCCAGCAGCCCAGCGTGGGGCTCCCTCTACGAGCAGTACTTC. Translating gives CASSPAWGSLYEQYF.

This clonotype was seen more than once but under ten times. The chain has TRBV6-5 and TRBJ2-7, with TRBD1 identical over 9 bases. The CDR3 covers 15 residues. Per the germline V gene, CDR1 is MNHEY and CDR2 is SVGAGI. Trimming removed 5 bases from V and 5 bases from J; junction bases left unmatched: 10. CDR3 in amino acids: CASSLGQGLGNEQYF. CDR3 bases: TGTGCCAGCAGTCTTGGACAGGGGCTGGGGAACGAGCAGTACTTC.

The CDR3 sequence is CASNGASGDLGETQYF. The CDR3 DNA is TGTGCCAGCAACGGCGCTAGCGGGGACCTCGGGGAGACCCAGTACTTC. The chain uses TRBV2 and TRBJ2-7; 9 bases line up with TRBD2. The end of the DNA fits TRBJ2-5 better, so the J call may be wrong. This CDR3 is 16 amino acids long. The germline V gene encodes CDR1 SNHLY and CDR2 FYNNEI.

The chain recombines TRBV29-1 with TRBJ1-2; 11 bases align to TRBD1. Germline lookup yields CDR1 SQVTM and CDR2 ANQGSEA. Trimming at V came to 3 bases and at J to 7 bases, leaving 4 bases not matched to a gene. The CDR3 has 13 residues. The DNA of the CDR3 is TGCAGCGTTGAGGGACAGGGGGTTGGTGGCTACACCTTC. It translates to CSVEGQGVGGYTF.

This clonotype was counted between two and nine times. The chain employs TRBV7-2 and TRBJ2-7; D gene uncertain. V lost 4 bases and J 3 bases, leaving 10 bases between the germline ends. The CDR3 sequence is 13 residues long. Germline-derived CDR1 and CDR2 are SGHTA and FQGNSA. The CDR3 DNA sequence: TGTGCCAGCAGCTCTCCCCCCTTCTACGAGCAGTACTTC. Translation: CASSSPPFYEQYF.

V is TRBV9 and J is TRBJ2-7; D unresolved. Germline loops: CDR1 SGDLS, CDR2 YYNGEE. Between the trimmed V and J ends, which lost 7 bases and 0 bases, there was a span of 20 bases. The CDR3 covers 16 residues. CDR3 region: CASSPARVTPSYEQYF. The CDR3 nucleotides read TGTGCCAGCTCGCCAGCGCGAGTAACTCCCTCCTACGAGCAGTACTTC.

This clonotype has just a few counts. J is TRBJ2-1 and V is TRBV4-1; D tentatively reads TRBD1 or TRBD2 (6 bases each). This CDR3 contains 15 residues. Per germline, CDR1 MGHRA and CDR2 YSYEKL. The ends were cut back, 4 bases at V and 4 bases at J, with 14 bases in the middle. The CDR3 region has the DNA TGCGCCAGCAGCCGAGGAGAGGGGGGATACAATGAGCAGTTCTTC. This translates into CASSRGEGGYNEQFF.

The V and J genes are TRBV20-1 and TRBJ1-2; D perhaps matches TRBD1 (5 bases). The CDR3 has 12 residues. Germline values: CDR1 DFQATT, CDR2 SNEGSKA (reference sequence). The chain's CDR3 is CSSRRGKSGYTF. As DNA, the CDR3 is TGCAGCTCCAGGAGGGGAAAGAGTGGCTACACCTTC.

This rearrangement joins TRBV4-2 to TRBJ2-1; D is unresolved. The V and J ends lost 7 bases and 5 bases respectively, with 21 bases between them. CDR1 and CDR2 (germline): LGHNA, YNFKEQ. There are 16 residues in the CDR3. The CDR3 protein is CASTFKRATTNNEQFF. The CDR3 DNA sequence: TGTGCCAGCACGTTCAAAAGGGCCACCACTAACAATGAGCAGTTCTTC.

J is TRBJ2-7 and V is TRBV3-1; D perhaps matches TRBD1 (5 bases). The DNA end favors TRBJ2-5, so the J call may be wrong. The CDR3 contains 14 residues. Per the germline V gene, CDR1 is LGHDT and CDR2 is YNNKEL (reference sequence). In nucleotides, the CDR3 is TGTGCCAGCAGCCAATTATTAGGGGTACAGACCCAGTACTTC. Translating gives CASSQLLGVQTQYF.

The rearrangement uses TRBV10-3 and TRBJ2-5; D unclear. The CDR3 extends over 14 amino acids. Germline V lookup: CDR1 ENHRY, CDR2 SYGVKD. V was shortened by 0 bases and J by 3 bases, with 8 bases between the two germline ends. CDR3 nucleotide sequence: TGTGCCATCAGTGAGTCTGAACAGAAAGAGACCCAGTACTTC. It codes for CAISESEQKETQYF.

CDR3 sequence: CASSLRWATEAFF. CDR3 nucleotides: TGTGCCAGCAGCCTGCGTTGGGCGACTGAAGCTTTCTTT. V is TRBV11-1 and J is TRBJ1-1; D gene ambiguous. This CDR3 comprises 13 residues. Germline V gene lookup returns CDR1 SGHAT and CDR2 FQDESV (reference sequence). V was cut by 5 bases and J by 5 bases, with 12 bases left in between.

This clonotype was seen a handful of times. The CDR3 loop is CASSADRARYAYF. The DNA of the CDR3 is TGTGCCAGCAGCGCGGACAGGGCGCGATACGCGTATTTT. The chain couples TRBV7-2 to TRBJ2-3, with 8 bases fitting TRBD1. With V trimmed by 5 bases and J by 14 bases, 12 bases remained unmatched. CDR1 SGHTA and CDR2 FQGNSA come from the germline V gene. CDR3 length: 13 amino acids.

V gene TRBV20-1 combines with J gene TRBJ1-6; 8 bases fit TRBD1. This CDR3 is 15 amino acids long. V gave up 1 base and J gave up 7 bases; unmatched junction bases: 6. The germline V gene has CDR1 DFQATT and CDR2 SNEGSKA (reference sequence). CDR3 DNA sequence: TGCAGTGCTAGAGTCGACAGGGGAGGAAATTCACCCCTCCACTTT. Its protein product is CSARVDRGGNSPLHF.